This record covers a single T cell receptor beta chain. The entry originates in a study of blood T cells in healthy people across ages. Alongside a J-beta primer mix, a sample-barcoded 5' primer served in a second PCR lasting about 7 to 11 cycles. TCRdb itself ran the 5' RACE reads through MiXCR, one entry per CDR3 protein. In the table there are 2 million or so distinct CDR3 sequences, just under 50% of which are singletons. Specimen: blood. The sequence derives from a middle-aged woman in good health.

DNA of the CDR3: TGTGCCAGCAGTTTATCAGGACAGGGGGTTGCCAATGAGCAGTTCTTC. Its protein product is CASSLSGQGVANEQFF. J is TRBJ2-1 and V is TRBV28; 10 bases agree with TRBD1. The CDR3 is 16 amino acids. Germline V gene sequence: CDR1 MDHEN, CDR2 SYDVKM. The V and J ends lost 1 base and 6 bases, in that order; junction bases with no gene match: 6.